This TCR beta chain is drawn from a study of Graves' ophthalmopathy and Graves' hyperthyroidism (dated by TCRdb to the late 2010s). Broadly, across the study: Hyperthyroidism was considered stable if no progression to ophthalmopathy occurred within 18 months of follow-up. To tell Graves' ophthalmopathy apart from Graves' hyperthyroidism, and to predict which patients would progress to ophthalmopathy, the study relied on TCR beta repertoire signatures. In total, some 130 blood samples were TCR-sequenced: some 43 ophthalmopathy, approximately 80 hyperthyroidism and some 17 hyperthyroidism-to-ophthalmopathy patients. A discovery set of 100 patients (around 40 ophthalmopathy, 55 to 65 stable hyperthyroidism) was enrolled to explore V-J signatures distinguishing ophthalmopathy from hyperthyroidism. For independent validation, a separate cohort was made up of around 18 hyperthyroidism patients plus 17 patients who later progressed from hyperthyroidism to ophthalmopathy. In roughly six hyperthyroidism patients, T-cell repertoires of thyroid tissue and blood were compared. After sampling, hyperthyroidism patients received methimazole starting at 30 mg daily, and ophthalmopathy patients received high-dose intravenous methylprednisolone.

Compared with germline, V lacks 5 bases and J lacks 0 bases; bases without a gene match: 15. In the germline V gene, CDR1 corresponds to SQVTM and CDR2 to ANQGSEA. The CDR3 spans 17 residues, from the cysteine through the phenylalanine. Just the 51-base CDR3 DNA is kept, in frame starting at base 1. Here is what the overall study found, with its caveats: No statistical method was used to predetermine the sample size, and group allocation was not hidden from the investigators. In validation, the model predicted ophthalmopathy progression with 55% to 71% sensitivity and roughly 72% specificity; some 13 predicted patients were CT-confirmed with GO in a median of around 6 months. Most expanded thyroid clonotypes with a frequency above 0.001 also appeared in blood, which suggests that blood repertoires may reflect the immune response in the thyroid. In cross-validation, the 13-signature model distinguished ophthalmopathy from stable hyperthyroidism with nearly 90% sensitivity and 81% to 83% specificity, and in the test set the corresponding values were approximately 80% and 68%.

Patients with hyperthyroidism were aged 18 to 65 years, had been newly diagnosed, and had a disease duration of less than 2 months. Patients with other autoimmune diseases, uncontrolled infections, pregnancy or lactation were excluded from the study. Diagnosis relied on clinical symptoms, serum thyroxine, TRAb, thyroid ultrasound and orbital computed tomography. Total RNA was extracted with Trizol reagent and quality-checked on an Agilent 2100 Bioanalyzer. This clonotype was seen ten or more times. Its specific antigen is unknown. Base-call qualities are not available, and no considerably larger clone is one nucleotide away. For repertoire sequencing, TCR beta CDR3 regions were amplified from RNA transcripts. A first-round RT-PCR used HTBI primers with the Qiagen OneStep RT-PCR kit, followed by a second-round multiplex PCR, size selection and purification. The libraries underwent paired-end sequencing with 100 bp reads on an Illumina HiSeq2000. On the authors' methods: SOAPnuke was used to process the reads, throwing out any read that had adapters, had uncalled bases, had a mean Phred below 15, or lacked an exact constant-primer or identifier match. High-quality paired reads were merged with COPE v1.2.5. Each unique nucleotide sequence was defined as a clonotype, and clonotypes were aligned to IMGT TRB V, D and J references with MiTCR v1.1. Only V-J combinations with frequency above 0.0001 were analysed, covering approximately 99% of repertoires. A TCR clonal expansion and chaos score per V-J combination was defined as the ratio of F50 clonal expansion to chaos observed in the TCRdist matrix. Welch's t-statistics and random forest were used to narrow the features down to around 13 V-J combinations, which were then fed into a naive Bayes classifier. The Morisita-Horn index was used to measure how similar the thyroid and blood repertoires were. TCRdb trimmed public reads at Q25 via fastp, called clones via MiXCR and kept in-frame beta chains. Each CDR3 protein gets just one entry, which takes the most common genes and DNA from the rows behind it. The authors' filters were not applied to this entry. The sample table holds around 590,000 distinct CDR3 sequences, of which roughly 40% were seen once. Jointly, the top ten make up about 4.1% of the sample.

Material: peripheral blood or thyroid tissue (not recorded which). This chain is built from TRBV29-1 and TRBJ2-7, with TRBD1 matching 8 junction bases. This sequence was found in an adult man with Graves' hyperthyroidism. The nucleotide sequence reads as follows: TGCAGCGTTTGGGGTCAGGGGGCCGCTTACCCCTCCTACGAGCAGTACTTC. This yields the protein CSVWGQGAAYPSYEQYF.